Each of the 25 T cell receptor beta chains below was sequenced from the same sample in a study of blood T cell repertoires in COVID-19. Sequencing was performed with immunoSEQ multiplex PCR; in TCRdb, only in-frame clones are kept and a portion is missing. The table shows about 370,000 clones, with about 90% occurring only once. Sequencing was performed on PBMCs or T cells enriched from blood (not recorded which). The receptors derive from a woman under 40 who had recovered from COVID-19.

The chain combines TRBV29-1 with TRBJ2-7; tentative D call: TRBD2 (5 bases). The CDR3 length is 12 residues. V was trimmed by 7 bases and J by 5 bases, leaving 15 bases between them. Germline V CDR1 and CDR2: SQVTM, ANQGSEA. CDR3 nucleotides: TGCAGCGCCGCCAGGAGCGGTGACGAGCAGTACTTC. As protein: CSAARSGDEQYF.

J is TRBJ1-2 and V is TRBV4-1; D is possibly TRBD1 (5 bases). Germline values: CDR1 MGHRA, CDR2 YSYEKL. The CDR3 runs 15 residues. V dropped 1 base and J dropped 4 bases, with 13 bases sitting between them. As DNA, the CDR3 is TGCGCCAGCAGCCAAGGGGGCGGGAGGGGCTATGGCTACACCTTC. Protein sequence: CASSQGGGRGYGYTF.

This clone occurred once. This chain links TRBV30 with TRBJ1-5; D unclear. CDR3 length: 12 amino acids. Germline values: CDR1 GTSNPN, CDR2 SVGIG (reference sequence). Between the trimmed V and J ends, which lost 5 bases and 3 bases, there was a span of 8 bases. CDR3 amino acids: CAWGPYNQPQHF. The CDR3 DNA reads as TGTGCCTGGGGACCTTACAATCAGCCCCAGCATTTT.

The chain links TRBV29-1 to TRBJ2-1, with a weak D call TRBD2 (5 bases). Germline assignment: CDR1 SQVTM and CDR2 ANQGSEA. V lost 3 bases to trimming and J lost 7 bases, with 19 bases between them. The CDR3 spans 15 residues. CDR3 in amino acids: CSVERVGFVVNEQFF. The CDR3 bases are TGCAGCGTTGAGCGGGTAGGGTTTGTTGTGAATGAGCAGTTCTTC.

This sequence joins TRBV30 and TRBJ2-5, with D perhaps matching TRBD2 (6 bases). Germline values: CDR1 GTSNPN, CDR2 SVGIG (reference sequence). V was shortened by 0 bases and J by 9 bases, with 20 bases between the two germline ends. The CDR3 consists of 15 residues. CDR3 coding DNA: TGTGCCTGGAGTGTACCGGTTAGCGGAGCCAGGTCCCAGTACTTC. This translates into CAWSVPVSGARSQYF.

The chain uses TRBV18 and TRBJ2-3; maybe TRBD2 (5 bases). The V end lost 3 bases, the J end lost 0 bases, and 10 bases lay between the germline ends. Germline CDR1 KGHSH, CDR2 LQKENI. The CDR3 covers 15 residues. CDR3 nucleotide sequence: TGTGCCAGCTCACCCGTAGCGACTAGCACAGATACGCAGTATTTT. Translation: CASSPVATSTDTQYF. Supplemented by reference TRBV18 and TRBJ2-3, the full variable domain reads NAGVMQNPRHLVRRRGQEARLRCSPMKGHSHVYWYRQLPEEGLKFMVYLQKENIIDESGMPKERFSAEFPKEGPSILRIQQVVRGDSAAYFCASSPVATSTDTQYFGPGTRLTVL.

The J gene is TRBJ1-3, the V gene TRBV25-1; D may be TRBD1 (5 bases). The CDR3 covers 12 residues. The germline CDR1 and CDR2 sequences are MGHDK and SYGVNS. V was trimmed by 11 bases and J by 2 bases, leaving 10 bases between them. The CDR3 DNA reads as TGTGCCTCGGGGGGACCTGGAAACACCATATATTTT. Protein sequence: CASGGPGNTIYF.

The rearrangement links TRBV21-1 to TRBJ2-1; the D call of TRBD2 is as the table states it, not checked on the DNA. TRBV21-1 is given as a pseudogene. The CDR3 length is 15 residues. The CDR3 nucleotides are TGTGCCAGCAGCAAAACCCTCGTAGTCTACAATGAGCAGTTCTTC. This sequence encodes CASSKTLVVYNEQFF.

The rearrangement links TRBV6-5 to TRBJ2-1, with 8 positions matching TRBD2. Germline CDR1 reads MNHEY; CDR2 reads SVGAGI. This CDR3 comprises 12 residues. V lost 6 bases and J lost 11; bases outside the gene matches: 6. This CDR3 reads CASRRIAGKQFF. DNA for the CDR3: TGTGCCAGCAGACGTATAGCGGGAAAGCAGTTCTTC.

CDR3 DNA: TGTGCCAGCAGCTTAACTCACGGGGACTATGGCTACACCTTC. Residues: CASSLTHGDYGYTF. The chain carries TRBV7-3 and TRBJ1-2; no clear D. The CDR3 totals 14 residues. V shed 0 bases and J shed 3 bases, with 8 bases lying between them. Germline loops: CDR1 SGHTA, CDR2 FQGTGA.

The chain couples TRBV10-2 to TRBJ1-5; weak D call: TRBD1 (5 bases). CDR3 size: 14 residues. V lost 0 bases and J lost 5, with 8 bases in between. Germline values: CDR1 WSHSY, CDR2 SAAADI. The CDR3 DNA sequence: TGCGCCAGCAGTGAGTCGACAGCGTATCAGCCCCAGCATTTT. This translates into CASSESTAYQPQHF.

This chain links TRBV7-2 with TRBJ1-3, with D hard to call. CDR1 and CDR2 from the germline V gene are SGHTA and FQGNSA. The CDR3 is made up of 16 amino acids. V was shortened by 3 bases and J by 3 bases, with 15 bases between the two germline ends. The CDR3 here is CASSFSLAGRGNTIYF. In nucleotides, the CDR3 is TGTGCCAGCAGCTTCTCCCTAGCGGGTCGTGGAAACACCATATATTTT.

The chain employs TRBV6-1 and TRBJ2-7; perhaps TRBD1 as D (5 bases). Germline loops: CDR1 MNHNS, CDR2 SASEGT. This CDR3 has 16 residues. The ends were cut back, 2 bases at V and 3 bases at J, with 17 bases in the middle. The CDR3 here is CASSEILRQFNYEQYF. The DNA of the CDR3 is TGTGCCAGCAGTGAAATTTTACGACAGTTTAACTACGAGCAGTACTTC.

V and J are TRBV9 and TRBJ2-3, with D unclear. The germline V and J ends were trimmed by 4 bases and 5 bases, with 11 bases remaining between them. This CDR3 is 13 amino acids long. Germline V gene lookup returns CDR1 SGDLS and CDR2 YYNGEE. CDR3 sequence reads: CASSPSLIDTQYF. For the CDR3, the DNA is TGTGCCAGCAGCCCCTCACTTATAGATACGCAGTATTTT. Full variable domain (missing parts from reference TRBV9 and TRBJ2-3): DSGVTQTPKHLITATGQRVTLRCSPRSGDLSVYWYQQSLDQGLQFLIQYYNGEERAKGNILERFSAQQFPDLHSELNLSSLELGDSALYFCASSPSLIDTQYFGPGTRLTVL.

This clone was observed at least ten times. The chain employs TRBV14 and TRBJ1-1; unclear D gene. The V gene lost 1 base and the J gene lost 10 bases, with 10 bases spanning the gap. Germline loops: CDR1 SGHDN, CDR2 FVKESK. The length of the CDR3 is 12 residues. CDR3 sequence reads: CASSQVRSSAFF. Here the CDR3 DNA reads TGTGCCAGCAGCCAAGTACGGAGTTCAGCTTTCTTT.

The V and J genes are TRBV5-4 and TRBJ2-2, with 8 bases fitting TRBD1. V was pared by 5 bases and J by 6 bases, with 15 bases of the junction left unmatched. Germline-derived CDR1 and CDR2 are SGHNT and YYREEE (reference sequence). The CDR3 is made up of 17 amino acids. In nucleotides, the CDR3 is TGTGCCAGCAGGGTGGGCCCTTCAGGGGGCAACGCCGGGGAGCTGTTTTTT. Translation: CASRVGPSGGNAGELFF.

This clone was detected only a few times. Other DNA variants within this sample encode the same CDR3. The chain joins TRBV28 to TRBJ2-2; D unresolved. CDR3 size: 12 residues. Germline V lookup: CDR1 MDHEN, CDR2 SYDVKM. V was pared by 5 bases and J by 2 bases, with 3 bases between. CDR3 bases: TGTGCCAGCAGTCAAAACACCGGGGAGCTGTTTTTT. As protein: CASSQNTGELFF.

This rearrangement joins TRBV28 to TRBJ2-7, with D unclear. This CDR3 has 12 residues. Per germline, CDR1 MDHEN and CDR2 SYDVKM. Trimming pared 1 base from V and 6 bases from J, leaving 7 bases between. In DNA, the CDR3 is TGTGCCAGCAGTTTATTGTCCCTCGAGCAGTACTTC. Translated, it gives CASSLLSLEQYF.

This clone has a single count. The chain is built from TRBV28 and TRBJ1-1; 10 bases are shared with TRBD1. This CDR3 comprises 14 residues. The germline V gene has CDR1 MDHEN and CDR2 SYDVKM. V dropped 11 bases and J dropped 4; count of bases not matched to a gene: 10. CDR3 bases: TGTGCCCTACGGGGGGACAGGGGTCGCACTGAAGCTTTCTTT. The encoded protein is CALRGDRGRTEAFF.

The chain recombines TRBV19 with TRBJ1-2; possibly TRBD1 for D (5 bases). The CDR3 covers 13 residues. The germline V and J ends were trimmed by 5 bases and 2 bases, with 9 bases remaining between them. In germline, CDR1 is LNHDA, CDR2 SQIVND (reference sequence). Here the CDR3 DNA reads TGTGCCAGTAGTCAGACAGACAACTATGGCTACACCTTC. Translating it yields CASSQTDNYGYTF.

The chain employs TRBV30 and TRBJ2-3; 8 nucleotides agree with TRBD2. The CDR3 covers 15 residues. Per the germline V gene, CDR1 is GTSNPN and CDR2 is SVGIG (reference sequence). The V segment lost 2 bases and the J segment 0 bases; nucleotides outside the gene matches: 4. CDR3 sequence reads: CAWSRGGSSTDTQYF. CDR3 in DNA: TGTGCCTGGAGTCGCGGGGGGTCTAGCACAGATACGCAGTATTTT.

The chain carries TRBV28 and TRBJ2-5; the match to TRBD2 covers 9 bases. Trimming removed 2 bases from V and 1 base from J; junction bases left unmatched: 11. Per germline, CDR1 MDHEN and CDR2 SYDVKM. The CDR3 has 18 amino acids. CDR3 amino acids: CASSLASGRNLAQETQYF. CDR3 nucleotide sequence: TGTGCCAGCAGTTTAGCGAGCGGGAGGAACCTCGCCCAAGAGACCCAGTACTTC.

The chain is built from TRBV12-3 or TRBV12-4 and TRBJ2-3; 9 bases line up with TRBD2. The CDR3 extends over 13 amino acids. J was trimmed by 11 bases and V by 5 bases; bases with no gene match: 8. DNA for the CDR3: TGTGCCAGCAGTCCCCCGGGACTAGCAAAGCAGTATTTT. It yields the protein CASSPPGLAKQYF.

The V and J genes are TRBV29-1 and TRBJ1-4; TRBD1 matches 9 bases. The ends lost 7 bases at V and 11 bases at J; junction bases unmatched: 8. The CDR3 is 12 amino acids. CDR1 is SQVTM, CDR2 ANQGSEA, per germline. The CDR3 nucleotides are TGCAGCGCCCGGGACAGGGCTGATAAACTGTTTTTT. It translates to CSARDRADKLFF.

The genes are TRBV13 and TRBJ1-1, with unresolved D. Deletions cut 1 base from V and 1 base from J, with 4 bases between. There are 13 residues in the CDR3. CDR1 PRHDT and CDR2 FYEKMQ come from the germline V gene (reference sequence). For the CDR3, the DNA is TGTGCCAGCAGCTTAGCAGGGAACACTGAAGCTTTCTTT. It encodes CASSLAGNTEAFF.